The 7 T cell receptor beta chains below all came from one sample that was sequenced in a study of T cell responses to AZD1222 COVID-19 vaccine. Data came from immunoSEQ multiplex PCR; TCRdb stores just in-frame clones and leaves some out. The sample includes around 81,000 clones, approximately 89% seen only once; the top ten take roughly 8%. This material consisted of peripheral blood, taken 28 days after the second AZD1222 dose. The receptor source for this set is an adult who received the AZD1222 COVID-19 vaccine.

The CDR3 nucleotides are TGTGCCAGCTTACCGGGACCTTTCTACGAGCAGTACTTC. This translates into CASLPGPFYEQYF. The chain joins TRBV2 to TRBJ2-7; perhaps D is TRBD1 or TRBD2 (5 bases each). V lost 8 bases and J 3 bases, leaving 14 bases between the germline ends. This CDR3 has 13 residues. Germline values: CDR1 SNHLY, CDR2 FYNNEI. Drawing the rest from reference TRBV2 and TRBJ2-7, the complete variable domain is EPEVTQTPSHQVTQMGQEVILRCVPISNHLYFYWYRQILGQKVEFLVSFYNNEISEKSEIFDDQFSVERPDGSNFTLKIRSTKLEDSAMYFCASLPGPFYEQYFGPGTRLTVT.

V usage is TRBV14 and J usage is TRBJ1-1; perhaps TRBD1 as D (6 bases). The CDR3 consists of 14 residues. The V and J ends lost 4 bases and 5 bases respectively, with 14 bases between them. Per germline, CDR1 SGHDN and CDR2 FVKESK. The CDR3 protein is CASSRIEGGTEAFF. CDR3 in DNA: TGTGCCAGCAGCCGAATTGAGGGGGGAACTGAAGCTTTCTTT.

This clone came up once. This rearrangement joins TRBV7-3 to TRBJ2-7; 8 positions match TRBD2. Germline V gene lookup returns CDR1 SGHTA and CDR2 FQGTGA. The CDR3 loop spans 14 amino acids. J lost 2 bases, V lost 6 bases, and 6 bases had no gene match. CDR3 coding DNA: TGTGCCAGCAGAGAACTAGCGGAGCCCTACGAGCAGTACTTC. Translating gives CASRELAEPYEQYF.

This sequence joins TRBV7-9 and TRBJ1-5, with 8 bases identical to TRBD1. The germline V gene encodes CDR1 SEHNR and CDR2 FQNEAQ (reference sequence). The junction had 9 bases not matched to a gene; V was cut back by 2 bases and J by 0 bases. This CDR3 comprises 18 residues. This CDR3 reads CASSLKPGGEYSNQPQHF. The DNA for the CDR3 is TGTGCCAGCAGCTTAAAGCCAGGGGGCGAGTATAGCAATCAGCCCCAGCATTTT.

V and J are TRBV7-6 and TRBJ2-1; 12 bases line up with TRBD1. The CDR3 runs to 16 residues. CDR1 SGHVS and CDR2 FNYEAQ come from the germline V gene. J gave up 7 bases and V 4 bases, and 8 bases lay outside the gene matches. CDR3 sequence: CASSSTRDRGLNEQFF. CDR3 bases: TGTGCCAGCAGCTCGACGCGGGACAGGGGGCTGAATGAGCAGTTCTTC.

The rearrangement joins TRBV5-1 to TRBJ2-1, with 12 bases lining up with TRBD2. CDR1 and CDR2 (germline): SGHRS, YFSETQ. The CDR3 runs 15 residues. J gave up 6 bases and V 4 bases, and 5 bases lay outside the gene matches. Here the CDR3 reads CASSPTSGSFNEQFF. The CDR3 coding sequence is TGCGCCAGCAGCCCGACTAGCGGGAGTTTCAATGAGCAGTTCTTC.

The chain carries TRBV11-2 and TRBJ1-4, with D uncertain. This CDR3 is built from 14 residues. Germline-derived CDR1 and CDR2 are SGHAT and FQNNGV. Trimming pared 4 bases from V and 8 bases from J, leaving 14 bases between. In DNA form, the CDR3 reads TGTGCCAGCAGCTCCGGGCGGATAAAGGAAAAACTGTTTTTT. It codes for CASSSGRIKEKLFF.